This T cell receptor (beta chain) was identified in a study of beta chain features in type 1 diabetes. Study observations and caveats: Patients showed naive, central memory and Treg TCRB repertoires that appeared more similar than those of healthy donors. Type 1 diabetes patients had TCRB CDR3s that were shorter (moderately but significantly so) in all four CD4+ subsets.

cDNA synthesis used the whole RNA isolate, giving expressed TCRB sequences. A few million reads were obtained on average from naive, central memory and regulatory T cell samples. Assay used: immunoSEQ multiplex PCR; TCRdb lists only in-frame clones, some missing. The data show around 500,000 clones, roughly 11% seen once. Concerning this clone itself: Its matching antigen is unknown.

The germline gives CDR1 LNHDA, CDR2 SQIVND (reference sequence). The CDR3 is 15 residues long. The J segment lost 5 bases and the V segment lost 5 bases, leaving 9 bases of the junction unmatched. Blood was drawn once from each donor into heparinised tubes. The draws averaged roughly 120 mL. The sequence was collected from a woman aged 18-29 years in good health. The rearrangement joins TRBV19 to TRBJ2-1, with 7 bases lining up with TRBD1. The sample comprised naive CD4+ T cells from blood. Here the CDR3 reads CASSGADRPNNEQFF. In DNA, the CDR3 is TGTGCCAGTAGTGGGGCGGACAGGCCAAACAATGAGCAGTTCTTC.